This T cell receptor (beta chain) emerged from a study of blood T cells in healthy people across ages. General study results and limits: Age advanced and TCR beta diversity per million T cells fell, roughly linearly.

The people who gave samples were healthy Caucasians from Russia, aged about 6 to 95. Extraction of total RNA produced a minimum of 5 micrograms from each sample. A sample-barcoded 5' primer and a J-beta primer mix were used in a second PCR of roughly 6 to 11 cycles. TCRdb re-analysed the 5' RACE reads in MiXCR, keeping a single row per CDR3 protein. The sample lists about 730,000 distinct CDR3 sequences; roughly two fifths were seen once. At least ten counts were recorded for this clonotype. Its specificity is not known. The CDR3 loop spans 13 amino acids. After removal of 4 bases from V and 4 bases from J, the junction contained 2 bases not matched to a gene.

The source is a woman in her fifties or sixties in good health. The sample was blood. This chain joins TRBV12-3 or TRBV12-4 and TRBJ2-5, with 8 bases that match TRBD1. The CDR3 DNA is TGTGCCAGCAGTTGGACAGGGCGAGAGACCCAGTACTTC. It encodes CASSWTGRETQYF.